The T cell receptor beta chain under discussion was sequenced for a study of CD8 T cells in ankylosing spondylitis. General study findings and limits: Blood of patients with ankylosing spondylitis appeared to be characterized by a TCR beta motif of several highly homologous variants. There were earlier reports of some motif variants in reactive arthritis synovial fluid and blood. Matched synovial fluid from ankylosing spondylitis patients was reported to be enriched for disease-linked clones.

In regard to this clonotype: The antigen is unknown.

TCR beta libraries were made by quantitative 5'-RACE with molecular barcodes. One entry per CDR3 protein results from TCRdb running MiXCR on the 5' RACE reads. The sample has 200,000 to 250,000 distinct CDR3 sequences, around 19% seen once. This clonotype originated in a male donor with ankylosing spondylitis. Sample: blood, either unsorted or a sorted T cell fraction (not recorded which).

In DNA form, the CDR3 reads TGCGCCAGCAGCGATTCCCCAGCGGGGGCGGGAGATACGCAGTATTTT. It specifies CASSDSPAGAGDTQYF. The V and J genes are TRBV4-1 and TRBJ2-3; 8 bases map to TRBD2. V shed 5 bases, J shed 5 bases, and the junction held 12 bases outside the gene matches. The germline V gene has CDR1 MGHRA and CDR2 YSYEKL. The CDR3 runs 16 residues.